This paragraph reports one T cell receptor (beta chain). Authors' data handling: Reference gene primer amplification gave nucleated cell count estimates. Profiled with immunoSEQ multiplex PCR; TCRdb holds only in-frame clones, not every one. V and J calls and clone size are copied from that table; D and trimming were computed from the DNA. The data show roughly 64,000 clones, approximately 82% seen once. The data are from a study of blood T cell repertoires in COVID-19. Study-level information: The study drew acute and convalescent COVID-19 samples from the United States, Italy and Spain. T cells, B-cell-depleted T cells, or PBMCs provided the cDNA or gDNA that served as material.

Losses at the gene ends were 1 base for V and 11 bases for J; bases not matched to a gene: 8. Germline loops: CDR1 SEHNR, CDR2 FQNEAQ (reference sequence). CDR3 length: 15 amino acids. The receptor's source is a woman aged 55-70 years with acute or convalescent COVID-19. Sequenced sample: peripheral blood. The chain couples TRBV7-9 to TRBJ2-6, with 7 bases that match TRBD1. CDR3 nucleotides: TGTGCCAGCAGCTTAGGGCAACAGGGGTCAGACGTCCTGACTTTC. This codes for CASSLGQQGSDVLTF.